Below are 29 T cell receptor beta chains sequenced from a single sample in a study of Graves' ophthalmopathy and Graves' hyperthyroidism (dated by TCRdb to 2017 to 2018). TCRdb shows the sequencer as Illumina HiSeq 2000. For repertoire sequencing, TCR beta CDR3 regions were amplified from RNA transcripts. A first-round RT-PCR used HTBI primers with the Qiagen OneStep RT-PCR kit, followed by a second-round multiplex PCR, size selection and purification. TCRdb cleaned the public reads at Q25 with fastp, built clones with MiXCR and kept in-frame beta chains. Rows matching on CDR3 protein sequence are summarized as one entry with the most common DNA and genes. The sample table contains 500,000 to 700,000 distinct CDR3 sequences; only one count was recorded for 22% of them. The ten largest clones represent about 6.6% of the sample. Sequenced material: peripheral blood. These receptors were obtained from a woman under 30 with stable Graves' hyperthyroidism. Some clones in this sample may be carry-over from other donors' samples. Donor details come from another sample of the same person, matched by shared clones.

At least ten counts were recorded for this clonotype. The gene calls are TRBV28 and TRBJ1-5; 11 positions agree with TRBD1. The CDR3 sequence is 16 residues long. The germline V gene has CDR1 MDHEN and CDR2 SYDVKM. V gave up 2 bases and J gave up 2 bases; unmatched junction bases: 2. The CDR3 DNA reads as TGTGCCAGCAGTTTAATGGGACAGGGGGGCAATCAGCCCCAGCATTTT. Translating gives CASSLMGQGGNQPQHF.

The chain uses TRBV12-3 or TRBV12-4 and TRBJ1-2, with D perhaps matching TRBD1 (6 bases). The CDR3 is 15 residues long. V dropped 5 bases and J dropped 4 bases, with 17 bases sitting between them. The CDR3 loop reads CASSLGKGGSYGYTF. CDR3 sequence (DNA): TGTGCCAGCAGTCTCGGGAAGGGGGGAAGCTATGGCTACACCTTC.

This clonotype was detected many times. The chain links TRBV12-3 or TRBV12-4 to TRBJ1-2; 10 nucleotides align to TRBD1. The CDR3 runs to 14 residues. V shed 5 bases and J 3 bases; nucleotides not matched to a gene: 3. CDR3 bases: TGTGCCAGCAGTCCCGGGACAGGGGACTATGGCTACACCTTC. Its translation: CASSPGTGDYGYTF.

This clonotype was counted ten times or more. The V and J genes are TRBV28 and TRBJ2-5; D possibly corresponds to TRBD1 (6 bases). The germline V gene has CDR1 MDHEN and CDR2 SYDVKM. The V end was cut by 6 bases, the J end by 7 bases, with 24 bases between. The CDR3 spans 16 residues. The CDR3 sequence is CASSHILQGLSPTQYF. CDR3 DNA sequence: TGTGCCAGCAGCCATATATTACAGGGTCTCTCTCCGACCCAGTACTTC.

This clonotype was detected many times. The V and J genes are TRBV20-1 and TRBJ2-7; TRBD2 agrees at 13 bases. V gave up 0 bases and J gave up 4 bases; unmatched junction bases: 3. Per the germline V gene, CDR1 is DFQATT and CDR2 is SNEGSKA (reference sequence). The CDR3 is 15 amino acids. CDR3 sequence (DNA): TGCAGTGCTAGAGATGGGACTAGCGGGGAGTACGAGCAGTACTTC. Its translation: CSARDGTSGEYEQYF.

This chain joins TRBV6-1 and TRBJ1-1; maybe TRBD1 (6 bases). V lost 7 bases and J lost 1, with 13 bases in between. Germline V gene sequence: CDR1 MNHNS, CDR2 SASEGT. This CDR3 is built from 14 residues. The CDR3 region has the DNA TGTGCCAGCACTCCTGGAGGGGGGAACACTGAAGCTTTCTTT. As protein: CASTPGGGNTEAFF.

This clonotype has ten or more counts. The gene calls are TRBV12-3 or TRBV12-4 and TRBJ2-7, with D possibly TRBD2 on 5 matching bases. This CDR3 has 14 residues. Trimming removed 7 bases at V and 0 bases at J, with 13 bases between. The CDR3 bases are TGTGCCAGCATGGATCGGGGTCACTCCTACGAGCAGTACTTC. Translation: CASMDRGHSYEQYF.

There are many counts of this clonotype. The chain has TRBV12-3 or TRBV12-4 and TRBJ1-2; D might be TRBD1 (6 bases). This CDR3 has 14 amino acids. V dropped 3 bases and J dropped 6 bases, with 14 bases sitting between them. The CDR3 DNA is TGTGCCAGCAGTTTTATCGGGGGCACCGATGGCTACACCTTC. It yields the protein CASSFIGGTDGYTF.

This clonotype appeared a few times. The rearrangement uses TRBV5-1 and TRBJ1-1, with D unresolved. Trimming stripped 2 bases from V and 3 bases from J, with 14 bases between. Per germline, CDR1 SGHRS and CDR2 YFSETQ. This CDR3 contains 15 residues. In nucleotides, the CDR3 is TGCGCCAGCAGCTTCGGTCCAGGCTCTGACACTGAAGCTTTCTTT. Protein product: CASSFGPGSDTEAFF.

This clonotype was detected ten times or more. The V and J genes are TRBV6-5 and TRBJ1-2; 7 bases are a match to TRBD1. V lost 4 bases and J lost 2; bases outside the gene matches: 4. The CDR3 extends over 14 amino acids. CDR1 MNHEY and CDR2 SVGAGI come from the germline V gene. CDR3 protein: CASSLRTGNYGYTF. CDR3 bases: TGTGCCAGCAGTTTGAGGACAGGAAACTATGGCTACACCTTC.

This clonotype was seen many times. The rearrangement uses TRBV19 and TRBJ2-7, with 14 bases fitting TRBD2. The V gene end was trimmed by 8 bases and the J gene end by 1 base; junction bases not matched to a gene: 4. The CDR3 totals 15 residues. CDR1 and CDR2 (germline): LNHDA, SQIVND (reference sequence). CDR3 sequence: CASGTSGSVSYEQYF. In DNA form, the CDR3 reads TGTGCCAGTGGGACTAGCGGGAGTGTGTCCTACGAGCAGTACTTC.

In this sample, this clonotype turned up many times. This rearrangement joins TRBV11-2 to TRBJ2-7; maybe TRBD2 (6 bases). The CDR3 spans 15 residues. Trimming cost V 3 bases and J 0 bases, with 12 bases left between them. The germline V gene has CDR1 SGHAT and CDR2 FQNNGV. The CDR3 sequence: CASSFYGGPSYEQYF. For the CDR3, the DNA is TGTGCCAGCAGCTTTTACGGGGGACCCTCCTACGAGCAGTACTTC.

This clonotype was detected many times. J is TRBJ2-5 and V is TRBV6-1; 8 bases line up with TRBD2. V was pared by 8 bases and J by 4 bases, with 12 bases of the junction left unmatched. Per the germline V gene, CDR1 is MNHNS and CDR2 is SASEGT. This CDR3 comprises 15 residues. CDR3 in amino acids: CASGTAGGFGETQYF. The DNA of the CDR3 is TGTGCCAGCGGGACGGCGGGGGGCTTCGGAGAGACCCAGTACTTC.

This clonotype was picked up many times. The rearrangement links TRBV20-1 to TRBJ2-5; 11 nucleotides align to TRBD2. The length of the CDR3 is 17 residues. Trimming cost V 5 bases and J 5 bases; bases outside gene matches: 16. CDR1 and CDR2 (germline): DFQATT, SNEGSKA (reference sequence). The CDR3: CSAQTPLAGGGAETQYF. CDR3 coding DNA: TGCAGTGCTCAGACCCCCCTAGCGGGGGGTGGAGCGGAGACCCAGTACTTC.

This rearrangement joins TRBV6-5 to TRBJ2-2; D unclear. The CDR3 extends over 15 amino acids. CDR1 and CDR2 from the germline V gene are MNHEY and SVGAGI. V gave up 4 bases and J gave up 1 base, with 10 bases separating them. CDR3 sequence: CASSSHSLNTGELFF. Here the CDR3 DNA reads TGTGCCAGCAGTTCGCACAGCCTGAACACCGGGGAGCTGTTTTTT.

This chain joins TRBV11-2 and TRBJ2-7; 10 bases align to TRBD2. The CDR3 is 17 amino acids. CDR1 and CDR2 from the germline V gene are SGHAT and FQNNGV. J gave up 0 bases and V 7 bases, and 12 bases lay outside the gene matches. The CDR3 nucleotides read TGTGCCAGCACCAAAACCCCTGGACTAGCGGACTCCTACGAGCAGTACTTC. Amino acids: CASTKTPGLADSYEQYF.

In its sample, this clonotype was seen many times. The V call is TRBV19, the J call TRBJ2-4; perhaps TRBD1 as D (5 bases). The CDR3 has 15 amino acids. V lost 6 bases to trimming and J lost 0 bases, with 12 bases between them. The germline CDR1 and CDR2 sequences are LNHDA and SQIVND (reference sequence). Here the CDR3 reads CASRDRNLAKNIQYF. The DNA of the CDR3 is TGTGCCAGTAGAGACAGAAACCTAGCCAAAAACATTCAGTACTTC.

This clonotype appeared many times. This rearrangement joins TRBV6-1 to TRBJ1-2; maybe TRBD1 (5 bases). V was pared by 3 bases and J by 5 bases, with 13 bases between. The CDR3 is 14 amino acids. CDR1 and CDR2 (germline): MNHNS, SASEGT. CDR3 in amino acids: CASSDSGAVYGYTF. The CDR3 DNA follows: TGTGCCAGCAGTGATAGTGGGGCAGTATATGGCTACACCTTC.

This clonotype was observed a few times. This chain uses TRBV15 with TRBJ2-2; 7 bases map to TRBD1. V shed 2 bases, J shed 1 base, and the junction held 7 bases outside the gene matches. Germline lookup yields CDR1 LNHNV and CDR2 YYDKDF (reference sequence). The CDR3 runs 17 residues. The CDR3 bases are TGTGCCACCAGCAGAACCTTAGGACAGGAGAACACCGGGGAGCTGTTTTTT. This gives the protein CATSRTLGQENTGELFF.

At least ten counts were recorded for this clonotype. J is TRBJ1-1 and V is TRBV19, with D perhaps matching TRBD1 (5 bases). There are 16 residues in the CDR3. Germline V CDR1 and CDR2: LNHDA, SQIVND (reference sequence). The V gene lost 4 bases and the J gene lost 5 bases, with 20 bases spanning the gap. The CDR3 DNA sequence: TGTGCCAGTAGTACCCCCCCCGGGGCCGTTGGTACTGAAGCTTTCTTT. This sequence encodes CASSTPPGAVGTEAFF.

This clonotype showed up just a few times. The rearrangement links TRBV28 to TRBJ2-5; TRBD1 is a possible D gene (5 bases). This CDR3 contains 13 residues. CDR1 and CDR2 from the germline V gene are MDHEN and SYDVKM. V lost 4 bases and J lost 5, with 11 bases in between. The CDR3 loop is CASSSPKGETQYF. CDR3 sequence (DNA): TGTGCCAGCAGTTCGCCGAAGGGGGAGACCCAGTACTTC.

This chain joins TRBV11-2 and TRBJ1-1; 11 bases are a match to TRBD1. The junction had 17 bases not matched to a gene; V was cut back by 6 bases and J by 5 bases. The CDR3 sequence is 18 residues long. Germline V gives CDR1 SGHAT, CDR2 FQNNGV. The CDR3 loop is CASRRIMRRTGGNTEAFF. In DNA, the CDR3 is TGTGCCAGCAGACGTATTATGCGTCGGACAGGGGGCAATACTGAAGCTTTCTTT.

This clonotype was detected ten times or more. The chain uses TRBV6-4 and TRBJ2-7; D uncertain. The ends were cut back, 0 bases at V and 1 base at J, with 16 bases in the middle. This CDR3 spans 17 amino acids. Germline assignment: CDR1 MRHNA and CDR2 SNTAGT. The CDR3: CASSDSVASGRSYEQYF. CDR3 bases: TGTGCCAGCAGTGACTCGGTAGCCTCAGGAAGGTCCTACGAGCAGTACTTC.

This clonotype was counted at least ten times. V usage is TRBV13 and J usage is TRBJ2-5, with no clear D. Looked up from germline, CDR1 is PRHDT and CDR2 is FYEKMQ (reference sequence). Trimming stripped 4 bases from V and 1 base from J, with 16 bases between. The CDR3 runs 16 residues. The DNA of the CDR3 is TGTGCCAGCAGCTCCCCGACCCTACCTTTCCAAGAGACCCAGTACTTC. Translating it yields CASSSPTLPFQETQYF.

Many counts were recorded for this clonotype. The chain combines TRBV28 with TRBJ1-2, with D maybe TRBD1 (6 bases). The CDR3 is 15 amino acids. V lost 6 bases, J lost 4 bases, and 18 bases lay in between. Germline V gene data show CDR1 as MDHEN and CDR2 as SYDVKM. CDR3 sequence (DNA): TGTGCCAGCAGAACCACAGGGAGGGGTATCTATGGCTACACCTTC. Translating gives CASRTTGRGIYGYTF.

This clonotype was counted ten times or more. The chain has TRBV6-1 and TRBJ1-2; TRBD1 matches at 7 bases. CDR1 is MNHNS, CDR2 SASEGT, per germline. V gave up 6 bases and J gave up 8 bases; unmatched junction bases: 6. The CDR3 sequence is 12 residues long. The CDR3 nucleotides are TGTGCCAGCAGATTCACAGGGGACGGCTACACCTTC. It specifies CASRFTGDGYTF.

This clonotype was observed at least ten times. The chain has TRBV6-1 and TRBJ1-1; TRBD1 matches 7 bases. The V gene's germline CDR1 is MNHNS and CDR2 SASEGT. V dropped 6 bases and J dropped 8; count of bases not matched to a gene: 9. The CDR3 sequence is 13 residues long. In DNA, the CDR3 is TGTGCCAGCAGGCCCGGGACAGCGGCAGAAGCTTTCTTT. It encodes CASRPGTAAEAFF.

The rearrangement joins TRBV10-3 to TRBJ1-5; perhaps TRBD1 as D (6 bases). In germline, CDR1 is ENHRY, CDR2 SYGVKD. The V and J ends lost 3 bases and 3 bases respectively, with 12 bases between them. CDR3 length equals 15 residues. In nucleotides, the CDR3 is TGTGCCATCAGTGACCACCAGGGACACAATCAGCCCCAGCATTTT. Protein product: CAISDHQGHNQPQHF.

This clonotype came up many times. The V and J genes are TRBV30 and TRBJ2-7, with D uncertain. CDR1 and CDR2 (germline): GTSNPN, SVGIG (reference sequence). The CDR3 has 11 residues. Between the trimmed V and J ends, which lost 8 bases and 2 bases, there was a span of 10 bases. DNA of the CDR3: TGTGCCATCTCCCGTCCCTACGAGCAGTACTTC. This translates into CAISRPYEQYF.